This TCR beta chain was documented in a study of blood T cells in healthy people across ages. Study-wide points: Naive CD4+ cells and diversity were both higher in long-lived donors than in aged donors. The unsorted PBMCs prevented any conclusive comparison of naive versus antigen-experienced cells.

As to this clonotype: Its antigen remains unknown. This may be a read error: a much more frequent sequence differs by one nucleotide.

The use of a sample-barcoded 5' primer and a J-beta primer mix characterized a second PCR of roughly 6 to 11 cycles. Each TCR beta cDNA got a 12-nucleotide random molecular identifier. From the 5' RACE reads, TCRdb called clonotypes with MiXCR, one entry per CDR3 protein. The profile covers roughly 700,000 distinct CDR3 sequences, with about 32% appearing a single time and 15% taken by the ten largest. Trimming at V came to 2 bases and at J to 11 bases, leaving 12 bases not matched to a gene. The CDR3 has 16 amino acids. CDR1 and CDR2 (germline): GTSNPN, SVGIG (reference sequence). The chain recombines TRBV30 with TRBJ2-5; 15 nucleotides line up with TRBD2. The origin of this receptor is a woman aged 80 or over in good health. Material for sequencing was blood. The CDR3 region has the DNA TGTGCCTGGAGTATAGGACTAGCGGGGGGGGTCAATGAGCAGTACTTC. Translated, it gives CAWSIGLAGGVNEQYF. Based on the CDR3 plus reference TRBV30 and TRBJ2-5, the full variable domain is SQTIHQWPATLVQPVGSPLSLECTVEGTSNPNLYWYRQAAGRGLQLLFYSVGIGQISSEVPQNLSASRPQDRQFILSSKKLLLSDSGFYLCAWSIGLAGGVNEQYFGPGTRLLVL.